The TCR beta chain described here comes from a study of shared clonotypes between healthy human individuals. When replicate PCRs were run on sorted subsets, they used about 220 ng DNA, approximately 33,000 T cell genomes. The assay was immunoSEQ multiplex PCR, and TCRdb's table has in-frame clones only and misses some. The table has some 800,000 clones, about 91% seen once. Positively selected for CCR7, the CD45RO-negative cells used as naive CD8 cells excluded terminally differentiated effector memory CD45RA+ cells. V lost 6 bases and J 2 bases, leaving 17 bases between the germline ends. The length of the CDR3 is 15 residues. Germline V gene lookup returns CDR1 SEHNR and CDR2 FQNEAQ (reference sequence).

Sequenced: naive CD8+ T cells sorted from blood. The source is a man in his thirties or forties in good health. The chain joins TRBV7-9 to TRBJ2-7; TRBD2 is a possible D gene (5 bases). The CDR3 bases are TGTGCCAGCAGTTCCGCTCTCGGGGTGACCTACGAGCAGTACTTC. Its protein product is CASSSALGVTYEQYF.